The clone carrying this T cell receptor (beta chain) was seen ten or more times. The antigen is unknown. This entry comes from a study of early T cells in non-severe SARS-CoV-2 infection. Unique molecular identifier tags were affixed to discrete cDNA molecules. TCRdb redid the calling of the 5' RACE reads with MiXCR, one entry per CDR3 protein. The sample has about 59,000 distinct CDR3 sequences, roughly 12% seen once. CDR3 length: 16 residues. Germline lookup yields CDR1 SGHVS and CDR2 FQNEAQ. V was trimmed by 5 bases and J by 2 bases, leaving 18 bases between them. Study-wide points: In VDJdb matching, anti-spike CD8 responses were favored while private and CD4 specificities went missing.

The chain links TRBV7-8 to TRBJ1-1; D unclear. The sample comprised whole blood. This clonotype was sampled from an adult who was a healthcare worker with PCR-confirmed SARS-CoV-2 infection or an uninfected control (not recorded which). As DNA, the CDR3 is TGTGCCAGCAGCCCGCTACGGGGAGGGAGTAACACTGAAGCTTTCTTT. As protein: CASSPLRGGSNTEAFF.